This TCR beta chain is from a study of blood T cell repertoires in COVID-19. Looking at the study overall: Whether acute or convalescent, the COVID-19 samples came from the United States, Italy and Spain. PBMCs, B-cell-depleted T cells, or T cells were the source of the cDNA or gDNA that made up the material.

Measured with immunoSEQ multiplex PCR; TCRdb has only the in-frame clones, and not every one. Of a few hundred thousand clones in the sample, around nine tenths were seen once. Germline V gene sequence: CDR1 GTSNPN, CDR2 SVGIG (reference sequence). The CDR3 is 16 residues long. The sample comprised peripheral blood. The genes are TRBV30 and TRBJ1-4; the match to TRBD1 covers 11 bases. This TCR derives from a man between 18 and 35 years old with active or convalescent COVID-19. CDR3 protein: CDSPADRGRFNEKLFF. The CDR3 DNA reads TGTGACTCCCCCGCGGACAGGGGGCGCTTTAATGAAAAACTGTTTTTT.